These 30 T cell receptor beta chains share one sample of origin, sequenced in a study of blood T cell repertoires in COVID-19. The protocol was immunoSEQ multiplex PCR, while the TCRdb copy is restricted to in-frame clones and leaves out a portion. The sample has 200,000 to 250,000 clones, around 88% seen once. Sequencing used PBMCs or T cells enriched from blood (not recorded which). The receptors were sampled from a woman between 45 and 60 years old with acute COVID-19.

A note on this clone: Since a much larger clone is just one base distant, this may be a read error. This chain connects TRBV9 to TRBJ1-3, with D possibly being TRBD1 (6 bases). Germline CDR1 and CDR2: SGDLS and YYNGEE. The CDR3 covers 14 residues. Deletions cut 4 bases from V and 1 base from J, with 9 bases between. CDR3 sequence reads: CASSQTGSGNTIYF. As DNA, the CDR3 is TGTGCCAGCAGCCAAACAGGGTCTGGAAACACCATATATTTT.

The chain combines TRBV28 with TRBJ1-2; no clear D. Between the trimmed V and J ends, which lost 6 bases and 5 bases, there was a span of 13 bases. The CDR3 length is 13 residues. Germline V gives CDR1 MDHEN, CDR2 SYDVKM. This chain's CDR3 is CASSQTVPYGYTF. In DNA, the CDR3 is TGTGCCAGCAGCCAAACAGTGCCTTATGGCTACACCTTC.

Of note for this clone: Other DNA sequences in this specimen translate into the identical CDR3. The rearrangement joins TRBV28 to TRBJ1-1, with D tentatively TRBD1 (6 bases). The CDR3 is 12 residues long. The V and J ends lost 2 bases and 5 bases respectively, with 6 bases between them. Germline CDR1 is MDHEN and CDR2 is SYDVKM. The CDR3 here is CASSLRGTEAFF. CDR3 DNA: TGTGCCAGCAGTTTAAGGGGGACTGAAGCTTTCTTT.

This sequence joins TRBV28 and TRBJ2-1; perhaps TRBD2 as D (5 bases). The V gene lost 4 bases and the J gene lost 7 bases, with 14 bases spanning the gap. The length of the CDR3 is 14 residues. Germline V gene data show CDR1 as MDHEN and CDR2 as SYDVKM. CDR3 DNA sequence: TGTGCCAGCAGTTCGGGATTAGCGAAGAATGAGCAGTTCTTC. It yields the protein CASSSGLAKNEQFF.

V usage is TRBV28 and J usage is TRBJ1-5; D is unresolved. Germline V gives CDR1 MDHEN, CDR2 SYDVKM. Trimming left V 3 bases short and J 2 bases short, with 11 bases between. This CDR3 is 15 amino acids long. DNA for the CDR3: TGTGCCAGCAGTTTTTCGTGGAGGGGCAATCAGCCCCAGCATTTT. Translating it yields CASSFSWRGNQPQHF.

This clone has only one observation. The J gene is TRBJ1-2, the V gene TRBV25-1; no definite D call. The CDR3 runs 15 residues. The V end was cut by 2 bases, the J end by 0 bases, with 10 bases between. The germline CDR1 and CDR2 sequences are MGHDK and SYGVNS. The CDR3: CASSESWGANYGYTF. As DNA, the CDR3 is TGTGCCAGCAGTGAAAGCTGGGGAGCTAACTATGGCTACACCTTC.

This clone was seen a single time. This chain joins TRBV7-2 and TRBJ2-2; TRBD2 might be the D (6 bases). This CDR3 is built from 14 residues. The germline V and J ends were trimmed by 5 bases and 3 bases, with 10 bases remaining between them. Germline CDR1 is SGHTA and CDR2 is FQGNSA. CDR3 protein: CASSARGYTGELFF. The CDR3 DNA reads TGTGCCAGCAGCGCACGGGGGTACACCGGGGAGCTGTTTTTT.

This clone was seen once. This sequence joins TRBV4-2 and TRBJ2-7; 8 bases line up with TRBD2. V trimming: 0 bases; J trimming: 5 bases; junction bases outside the gene matches: 18. CDR3 length: 19 residues. From germline, CDR1 is LGHNA and CDR2 YNFKEQ. The CDR3 DNA follows: TGTGCCAGCAGCCAAGAGTTAAGAGTTAGCGGGACACCTTGGGACGAGCAGTACTTC. The encoded protein is CASSQELRVSGTPWDEQYF.

The V call is TRBV7-3, the J call TRBJ2-7, with D hard to call. The CDR3 consists of 13 residues. Trimming removed 2 bases from V and 2 bases from J, with 7 bases in between. Germline V gene lookup returns CDR1 SGHTA and CDR2 FQGTGA. The CDR3 coding sequence is TGTGCCAGCAGCTTAGCGGCCACCTACGAGCAGTACTTC. It encodes CASSLAATYEQYF. Together with reference TRBV7-3 and TRBJ2-7, the CDR3 gives the full variable domain: GAGVSQTPSNKVTEKGKYVELRCDPISGHTALYWYRQSLGQGPEFLIYFQGTGAADDSGLPNDRFFAVRPEGSVSTLKIQRTERGDSAVYLCASSLAATYEQYFGPGTRLTVT.

V and J are TRBV10-3 and TRBJ2-7, with TRBD2 identical over 12 bases. This CDR3 region has 16 residues. Per the germline V gene, CDR1 is ENHRY and CDR2 is SYGVKD. J gave up 0 bases and V 4 bases, and 4 bases lay outside the gene matches. The chain's CDR3 is CAISGSSGRASYEQYF. CDR3 nucleotides: TGTGCCATCAGTGGATCTAGCGGGAGGGCCTCCTACGAGCAGTACTTC.

This clone came up once. The chain uses TRBV7-9 and TRBJ2-1, with a possible D match to TRBD1 (5 bases). Germline assignment: CDR1 SEHNR and CDR2 FQNEAQ (reference sequence). V was trimmed by 3 bases and J by 3 bases, leaving 12 bases between them. The CDR3 has 15 residues. CDR3 residues: CASSLRQQNYNEQFF. CDR3 in DNA: TGTGCCAGCAGCTTGAGACAGCAAAACTACAATGAGCAGTTCTTC.

The V call is TRBV6-4, the J call TRBJ1-1; weak D call: TRBD1 (5 bases). The CDR3 is made up of 13 amino acids. The V and J ends lost 4 bases and 4 bases respectively, with 10 bases between them. Looked up from germline, CDR1 is MRHNA and CDR2 is SNTAGT. The CDR3 reads CASSGSQGTEAFF. For the CDR3, the DNA is TGTGCCAGCAGTGGCAGCCAGGGCACTGAAGCTTTCTTT.

The V and J genes are TRBV19 and TRBJ1-1, with 11 bases lining up with TRBD1. J was trimmed by 12 bases and V by 5 bases; bases with no gene match: 14. Per the germline V gene, CDR1 is LNHDA and CDR2 is SQIVND (reference sequence). CDR3 length: 15 residues. CDR3 DNA: TGTGCCAGTAGTCTTTGGACAGGGGGCCCCCCGGAAACTTTCTTT. Residues: CASSLWTGGPPETFF.

V and J are TRBV10-3 and TRBJ2-7; TRBD1 might be the D (6 bases). The germline CDR1 and CDR2 sequences are ENHRY and SYGVKD. The CDR3 has 14 residues. The V gene lost 6 bases and the J gene lost 4 bases, with 16 bases spanning the gap. This chain's CDR3 is CAISGRGLGYEQYF. The DNA of the CDR3 is TGTGCCATCAGCGGAAGGGGGTTGGGTTACGAGCAGTACTTC.

The chain combines TRBV21-1 with TRBJ1-4. TRBV21-1 is termed a pseudogene. The CDR3 spans 16 residues. DNA for the CDR3: TGTGCCAGCAGCCCAGGGGAGGGTACAACTAATGAAAAACTGTTTTTT. Its protein is CASSPGEGTTNEKLFF.

The genes are TRBV7-2 and TRBJ2-5, with TRBD2 matching 13 bases. J gave up 4 bases and V 8 bases, and 4 bases lay outside the gene matches. Germline CDR1 SGHTA, CDR2 FQGNSA. This CDR3 is 14 amino acids long. CDR3 loop: CASLLAGGRETQYF. CDR3 nucleotides: TGTGCCAGCTTACTAGCGGGAGGGCGAGAGACCCAGTACTTC.

The V call is TRBV19, the J call TRBJ2-3; 10 bases are a match to TRBD2. The V segment lost 1 base and the J segment 4 bases; nucleotides outside the gene matches: 8. The CDR3 is made up of 17 amino acids. Germline V lookup: CDR1 LNHDA, CDR2 SQIVND (reference sequence). The CDR3 DNA reads as TGTGCCAGTAGTATAGGATCTAGCGGGAGACAGGCAGATACGCAGTATTTT. It codes for CASSIGSSGRQADTQYF. Combining the CDR3 with reference TRBV19 and TRBJ2-3 gives the whole variable domain DGGITQSPKYLFRKEGQNVTLSCEQNLNHDAMYWYRQDPGQGLRLIYYSQIVNDFQKGDIAEGYSVSREKKESFPLTVTSAQKNPTAFYLCASSIGSSGRQADTQYFGPGTRLTVL.

V usage is TRBV7-9 and J usage is TRBJ2-6; D is perhaps TRBD1 (6 bases). In germline, CDR1 is SEHNR, CDR2 FQNEAQ (reference sequence). V was trimmed by 5 bases and J by 0 bases, leaving 17 bases between them. CDR3 length: 18 residues. Here the CDR3 reads CASSNLRGLSSGANVLTF. In DNA form, the CDR3 reads TGTGCCAGCAGCAACCTCAGGGGTCTGTCCTCTGGGGCCAACGTCCTGACTTTC.

The rearrangement links TRBV5-1 to TRBJ1-2, with D perhaps TRBD1 (6 bases). Trimming shortened V by 0 bases and J by 2 bases, and 8 bases separated the two germline ends. The CDR3 sequence is 14 residues long. CDR1 is SGHRS, CDR2 YFSETQ, per germline. CDR3 sequence reads: CASSLGQANYGYTF. The CDR3 DNA follows: TGCGCCAGCAGCTTGGGACAGGCGAACTATGGCTACACCTTC.

J is TRBJ1-2 and V is TRBV2; weak D call: TRBD1 (5 bases). CDR3 length equals 13 residues. Between the trimmed V and J ends, which lost 7 bases and 5 bases, there was a span of 14 bases. CDR1 SNHLY and CDR2 FYNNEI come from the germline V gene. The DNA of the CDR3 is TGTGCCAGCACCCCTTCGACAGTTTATGGCTACACCTTC. Protein: CASTPSTVYGYTF.

This rearrangement joins TRBV24-1 to TRBJ1-2, with D possibly TRBD1 on 6 matching bases. The CDR3 is 12 residues long. Germline CDR1 KGHDR, CDR2 SFDVKD. V shed 7 bases and J shed 4 bases, with 9 bases lying between them. This CDR3 is CATRTGGYGYTF. The DNA for the CDR3 is TGTGCCACCAGGACAGGAGGCTATGGCTACACCTTC.

The genes are TRBV5-1 and TRBJ1-4, with unresolved D. Trimming shortened V by 4 bases and J by 2 bases, and 6 bases separated the two germline ends. CDR1 is SGHRS, CDR2 YFSETQ, per germline. The CDR3 sequence is 13 residues long. CDR3 in amino acids: CASSGLTNEKLFF. CDR3 coding DNA: TGCGCCAGCAGCGGACTCACTAATGAAAAACTGTTTTTT.

Here the CDR3 reads CASSTLRWEANEQFF. In DNA, the CDR3 is TGTGCCAGTAGTACCCTGCGTTGGGAGGCCAATGAGCAGTTCTTC. J is TRBJ2-1 and V is TRBV19; weak D call: TRBD2 (6 bases). Germline V gene data show CDR1 as LNHDA and CDR2 as SQIVND (reference sequence). The CDR3 totals 15 residues. V was clipped by 4 bases and J by 6 bases, with 16 bases between them.

This clone was detected a few times. This sequence joins TRBV4-1 and TRBJ2-2; the match to TRBD1 covers 8 bases. With V trimmed by 3 bases and J by 1 base, 7 bases remained unmatched. The CDR3 is made up of 17 amino acids. Looked up from germline, CDR1 is MGHRA and CDR2 is YSYEKL. The CDR3 region is CASSQSRQGRNTGELFF. Here the CDR3 DNA reads TGCGCCAGCAGCCAGTCCAGACAGGGGAGGAACACCGGGGAGCTGTTTTTT.

The CDR3 region is CASSARTGLMHGYTF. The CDR3 nucleotides read TGTGCCAGCAGCGCCAGGACAGGTTTGATGCATGGCTACACCTTC. The chain recombines TRBV9 with TRBJ1-2; TRBD1 agrees at 7 bases. Germline CDR1 reads SGDLS; CDR2 reads YYNGEE. The CDR3 contains 15 residues. After removal of 3 bases from V and 6 bases from J, the junction contained 11 bases not matched to a gene. The full variable domain, in which reference TRBV9 and TRBJ1-2 provide the parts outside the CDR3, is DSGVTQTPKHLITATGQRVTLRCSPRSGDLSVYWYQQSLDQGLQFLIQYYNGEERAKGNILERFSAQQFPDLHSELNLSSLELGDSALYFCASSARTGLMHGYTFGSGTRLTVV.

The chain couples TRBV27 to TRBJ2-6; D is unclear. This CDR3 has 17 residues. Looked up from germline, CDR1 is MNHEY and CDR2 is SMNVEV (reference sequence). Trimming pared 3 bases from V and 0 bases from J, leaving 12 bases between. The CDR3 nucleotides are TGTGCCAGCAGTTTGCAGGAACAAAGCTCTGGGGCCAACGTCCTGACTTTC. It codes for CASSLQEQSSGANVLTF.

The chain is built from TRBV21-1 and TRBJ2-1; TRBD2 is taken as the D call from the table, unchecked against the DNA. TRBV21-1 is listed as a pseudogene. This CDR3 region has 13 residues. Here the CDR3 DNA reads TGTGCCAGGGGGAGGGCTGGCTACAATGAGCAGTTCTTC. Its translation is CARGRAGYNEQFF.

The rearrangement uses TRBV19 and TRBJ2-5, with 9 bases identical to TRBD2. CDR3 length: 16 residues. Germline lookup yields CDR1 LNHDA and CDR2 SQIVND (reference sequence). With V trimmed by 5 bases and J by 2 bases, 9 bases remained unmatched. The CDR3 DNA reads TGTGCCAGTAGTGCGAGACTAGCGGAGGGGCAAGAGACCCAGTACTTC. It codes for CASSARLAEGQETQYF.

This chain connects TRBV5-3 to TRBJ1-2; 8 bases map to TRBD1. TRBV5-3 is an open reading frame, and its role is uncertain. V was pared by 6 bases and J by 2 bases, with 6 bases of the junction left unmatched. CDR3 size: 14 residues. The CDR3 sequence is CARTPGGGNYGYTF. DNA of the CDR3: TGTGCCAGAACCCCAGGGGGCGGAAACTATGGCTACACCTTC.

This clone occurred once. The chain is built from TRBV12-3 or TRBV12-4 and TRBJ1-6; D not certain. V gave up 6 bases and J gave up 4 bases, with 7 bases separating them. The CDR3 length is 13 residues. The CDR3 is CASRFAYNSPLHF. DNA of the CDR3: TGTGCCAGCAGGTTTGCGTATAATTCACCCCTCCACTTT.